This entry concerns a single T cell receptor (beta chain). Its antigen is currently unknown. Germline assignment: CDR1 SGHNT and CDR2 YENEEA. The CDR3 extends over 18 amino acids. V gave up 0 bases and J gave up 3 bases; unmatched junction bases: 13. This entry is derived from a study of cytomegalovirus exposure and HLA in healthy donors. Study conclusions and caveats: A list of more than 150 TCR beta chains associated with cytomegalovirus was given. Presence/absence analyses took donor sequencing depth as roughly uniform. Owing to their indistinguishability, certain V segments, notably TRBV6-2 and TRBV6-3, were excluded. In a later analysis, HLA-associated beta chains showed higher expansion and lower generation probabilities than comparable chains.

PCR primers comprised 60 Vbeta and 13 Jbeta primers. The protocol was immunoSEQ multiplex PCR, while the TCRdb copy is restricted to in-frame clones and leaves out a portion. The sample carries roughly 150,000 clones, about 81% recorded once. The sample consisted of PBMCs. This TCR was sampled from a girl aged 10 to 17 in good health and CMV-seropositive. The chain links TRBV11-3 to TRBJ2-5, with TRBD2 identical over 7 bases. The CDR3 nucleotides read TGTGCCAGCAGCTTAGATCGGGCATGGAGCGGGGAAGAAGAGACCCAGTACTTC. Translated: CASSLDRAWSGEEETQYF.